The 6 T cell receptor beta chains below were found in one sample sequenced in a study of blood T cells in healthy people across ages (dated by TCRdb to about 2015). Library preparation employed 5' RACE. The instrument given in TCRdb is Illumina HiSeq 2500. A second about 7 to 12 cycle PCR used a sample-barcoded 5' primer and a J-beta primer mix. Using fastp at Q25 and MiXCR, TCRdb reprocessed the public reads and kept productive beta chains. Rows are unified per CDR3 protein, each entry keeping the most common DNA and genes. The sample has roughly 800,000 distinct CDR3 sequences on record, 58% of them singletons. Approximately 21% of the sample rests with the top ten. The sequencing input was blood. All receptors derive from a man younger than 40 in good health.

This clonotype is a singleton in its sample. V gene TRBV9 combines with J gene TRBJ1-2; D is possibly TRBD1 (5 bases). Trimming pared 4 bases from V and 3 bases from J, leaving 13 bases between. The length of the CDR3 is 14 residues. CDR1 and CDR2 from the germline V gene are SGDLS and YYNGEE. CDR3 DNA: TGTGCCAGCAGCTGGGGACCGCGGGACTATGGCTACACCTTC. It codes for CASSWGPRDYGYTF. Looking up the rest from reference TRBV9 and TRBJ1-2 gives the full variable domain: DSGVTQTPKHLITATGQRVTLRCSPRSGDLSVYWYQQSLDQGLQFLIQYYNGEERAKGNILERFSAQQFPDLHSELNLSSLELGDSALYFCASSWGPRDYGYTFGSGTRLTVV.

In this sample, this clonotype turned up a few times. The rearrangement joins TRBV14 to TRBJ2-1; the D is unclear. CDR1 and CDR2 (germline): SGHDN, FVKESK. The V end was cut by 3 bases, the J end by 7 bases, with 10 bases between. This CDR3 region has 13 residues. As DNA, the CDR3 is TGTGCCAGCAGCCAGCGGTTGTGGAATGAGCAGTTCTTC. Translation: CASSQRLWNEQFF.

The table lists this clonotype with a few counts. The chain uses TRBV28 and TRBJ2-4; TRBD2 matches 7 bases. Trimming removed 7 bases from V and 7 bases from J; junction bases left unmatched: 10. CDR3 length equals 14 residues. Germline V gives CDR1 MDHEN, CDR2 SYDVKM. DNA for the CDR3: TGTGCCAGCACCTTTGGACTAGGTTTGAACATTCAGTACTTC. Translation: CASTFGLGLNIQYF. The whole variable domain, remainder taken from reference TRBV28 and TRBJ2-4, is DVKVTQSSRYLVKRTGEKVFLECVQDMDHENMFWYRQDPGLGLRLIYFSYDVKMKEKGDIPEGYSVSREKKERFSLILESASTNQTSMYLCASTFGLGLNIQYFGAGTRLSVL.

This chain connects TRBV12-3 or TRBV12-4 to TRBJ2-4, with 8 bases that match TRBD1. The J call may be mistaken, given a closer DNA end match to TRBJ2-7. This CDR3 has 13 residues. CDR3 sequence (DNA): TGTGCCAGCGGCCACAGGGGGGAGTGCGAGCAGTACTTC. It encodes CASGHRGECEQYF.

CDR3 loop: CASGQGLDNEQFF. CDR3 DNA sequence: TGTGCCTCTGGACAGGGTCTGGACAATGAGCAGTTCTTC. The chain uses TRBV12-3 or TRBV12-4 and TRBJ2-1, with 8 bases lining up with TRBD1. The V and J ends lost 11 bases and 5 bases, in that order; junction bases with no gene match: 8. The CDR3 extends over 13 amino acids.

This chain uses TRBV29-1 with TRBJ2-7, with no clear D. This CDR3 is built from 11 residues. Trimming took off 5 bases at V and 0 bases at J, with 5 bases between the two ends. Germline V gene data show CDR1 as SQVTM and CDR2 as ANQGSEA. This CDR3 reads CSVLSSYEQYF. DNA for the CDR3: TGCAGCGTTTTAAGCTCCTACGAGCAGTACTTC.